Included here is one TCR beta chain sequence, with context. CDR1 and CDR2 from the germline V gene are MNHEY and SMNVEV (reference sequence). This CDR3 has 12 amino acids. With 6 bases removed from V and 6 bases from J, the gap between germline ends came to 8 bases. This entry is derived from a study of blood T cell repertoires in COVID-19. Profiled with immunoSEQ multiplex PCR; TCRdb holds only in-frame clones, not every one. The repertoire holds roughly 280,000 clones, with more than 80% as singletons. The age range of participants was about 18 to 95 years, with residence in about two dozen US areas.

The rearrangement joins TRBV27 to TRBJ2-2; possibly TRBD1 for D (6 bases). The sample comprised PBMCs or T cells enriched from blood (not recorded which). The receptor was isolated from a woman in her 30s with acute COVID-19. CDR3: CASRAGAGELFF. For the CDR3, the DNA is TGTGCCAGCAGGGCAGGGGCCGGGGAGCTGTTTTTT.